The clone carrying this T cell receptor beta chain was counted between two and nine times. Clones were sequenced by immunoSEQ multiplex PCR, and TCRdb holds only the in-frame ones, with some missing. The sample shows 97,000 or so clones, 70% to 90% of them seen only once. The data were taken from a study of T cell responses to AZD1222 COVID-19 vaccine. The CDR3 runs to 13 residues. The V and J ends lost 4 bases and 8 bases respectively, with 17 bases between them. Germline CDR1 is GTSNPN and CDR2 is SVGIG (reference sequence). The source is an adult in good health. Sequenced material: peripheral blood, taken on day 0 of AZD1222 vaccination. The rearrangement uses TRBV30 and TRBJ1-2; no reliable D call. CDR3 coding DNA: TGTGCCTGGAATCTCGGAGTTCTCGGGGGCTACACCTTC. Protein: CAWNLGVLGGYTF.